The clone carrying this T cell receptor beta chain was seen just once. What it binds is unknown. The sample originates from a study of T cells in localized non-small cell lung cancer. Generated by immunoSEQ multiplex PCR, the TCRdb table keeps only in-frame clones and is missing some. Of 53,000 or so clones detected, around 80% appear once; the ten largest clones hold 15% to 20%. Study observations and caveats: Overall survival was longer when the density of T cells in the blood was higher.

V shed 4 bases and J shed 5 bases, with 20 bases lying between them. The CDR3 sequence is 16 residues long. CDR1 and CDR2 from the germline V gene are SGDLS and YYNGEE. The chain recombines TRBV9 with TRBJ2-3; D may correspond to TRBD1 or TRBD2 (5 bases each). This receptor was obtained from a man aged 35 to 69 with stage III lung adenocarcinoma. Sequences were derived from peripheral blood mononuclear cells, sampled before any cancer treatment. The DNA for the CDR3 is TGTGCCAGCAGCTTTTTCTCCGGGGACGGATTAGATACGCAGTATTTT. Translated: CASSFFSGDGLDTQYF.